Each of the 19 T cell receptor beta chains below was sequenced from the same sample in a study of T-cell memory formation after mild COVID-19. MiXCR, run by TCRdb on the 5' RACE reads, gives a single entry per CDR3 protein. Of about 350,000 distinct CDR3 sequences listed, around 13% are singletons. Sequencing input: PBMCs or a T cell subset sorted from them (not recorded which). The source is a man younger than 30 who had mild COVID-19 (a few samples of this study predate the infection). Cell type and time point are not known.

This clonotype occurred a few times. The genes are TRBV12-3 or TRBV12-4 and TRBJ2-7, with 11 bases that match TRBD1. V shed 6 bases, J shed 6 bases, and the junction held 4 bases outside the gene matches. The CDR3 consists of 13 residues. As DNA, the CDR3 is TGTGCCAGCAGCGTGGACAGGGGGCGCGAGCAGTACTTC. This gives the protein CASSVDRGREQYF.

This chain links TRBV6-1 with TRBJ1-5; 8 bases map to TRBD1. J gave up 5 bases and V 1 base, and 10 bases lay outside the gene matches. The CDR3 runs to 17 residues. The germline V gene has CDR1 MNHNS and CDR2 SASEGT. The CDR3 nucleotides read TGTGCCAGCAGTGAAGGGACAGGGTATGGTCGCGATCAGCCCCAGCATTTT. Amino acids: CASSEGTGYGRDQPQHF.

V is TRBV20-1 and J is TRBJ2-2; TRBD2 matches at 9 bases. Germline lookup yields CDR1 DFQATT and CDR2 SNEGSKA (reference sequence). This CDR3 spans 15 amino acids. The J segment lost 7 bases and the V segment lost 2 bases, leaving 8 bases of the junction unmatched. CDR3 DNA sequence: TGCAGTGCTAGACGCGGCGGGGGGGGAGACGGGGAGCTGTTTTTT. This encodes CSARRGGGGDGELFF.

This clonotype was observed at least ten times. This chain connects TRBV28 to TRBJ1-5; D is uncertain. Per germline, CDR1 MDHEN and CDR2 SYDVKM. The V gene lost 2 bases and the J gene lost 7 bases, with 9 bases spanning the gap. The CDR3 runs to 13 residues. The DNA for the CDR3 is TGTGCCAGCAGTTTAGACCCCGGGCAGCCCCAGCATTTT. It encodes CASSLDPGQPQHF.

This clonotype has more than one count but fewer than ten. The rearrangement links TRBV5-1 to TRBJ1-2; D not resolved. Germline lookup yields CDR1 SGHRS and CDR2 YFSETQ. CDR3 length equals 14 residues. Trimming shortened V by 0 bases and J by 8 bases, and 14 bases separated the two germline ends. The CDR3: CASSLAKSSGGYTF. As DNA, the CDR3 is TGCGCCAGCAGCTTGGCTAAGTCGTCCGGGGGCTACACCTTC. The full variable domain, completed using reference TRBV5-1 and TRBJ1-2, is KAGVTQTPRYLIKTRGQQVTLSCSPISGHRSVSWYQQTPGQGLQFLFEYFSETQRNKGNFPGRFSGRQFSNSRSEMNVSTLELGDSALYLCASSLAKSSGGYTFGSGTRLTVV.

This clonotype was seen repeatedly, ten times or more. This chain links TRBV12-3 or TRBV12-4 with TRBJ2-5; D could derive from TRBD1 or TRBD2 (6 bases each). The CDR3 sequence is 17 residues long. Trimming removed 5 bases from V and 5 bases from J, with 24 bases in between. CDR3 protein: CASSPPISGAKFETQYF. The DNA of the CDR3 is TGTGCCAGCAGTCCCCCTATATCGGGGGCCAAATTTGAGACCCAGTACTTC.

This clonotype has ten or more counts. The chain carries TRBV7-7 and TRBJ2-2, with a tentative D call TRBD2 (6 bases). Trimming removed 2 bases from V and 5 bases from J, with 12 bases in between. The CDR3 loop spans 15 amino acids. Per germline, CDR1 SSHAT and CDR2 FNYEAQ (reference sequence). The CDR3 protein is CASSLRLGGTGELFF. Written as DNA, the CDR3 is TGTGCCAGCAGCTTACGGTTGGGGGGAACCGGGGAGCTGTTTTTT. Using reference TRBV7-7 and TRBJ2-2 for the parts outside the CDR3, the full variable domain is GAGVSQSPRYKVTKRGQDVTLRCDPISSHATLYWYQQALGQGPEFLTYFNYEAQPDKSGLPSDRFSAERPEGSISTLTIQRTEQRDSAMYRCASSLRLGGTGELFFGEGSRLTVL.

The V gene is TRBV27, the J gene TRBJ2-5; D might be TRBD2 (5 bases). Germline values: CDR1 MNHEY, CDR2 SMNVEV (reference sequence). This CDR3 is 16 amino acids long. Trimming cost V 6 bases and J 2 bases, with 19 bases left between them. CDR3 DNA sequence: TGTGCCAGCAGCCCTATGCCCGGGGAGCCGCAAGAGACCCAGTACTTC. Translated: CASSPMPGEPQETQYF.

The rearrangement uses TRBV6-5 and TRBJ1-6, with D perhaps matching TRBD1 (6 bases). This CDR3 contains 14 residues. Germline V CDR1 and CDR2: MNHEY, SVGAGI. The V gene lost 6 bases and the J gene lost 3 bases, with 9 bases spanning the gap. Here the CDR3 reads CASREGHYNSPLHF. The CDR3 bases are TGTGCCAGCAGAGAGGGACACTATAATTCACCCCTCCACTTT.

The J gene is TRBJ2-7, the V gene TRBV5-1; possible D gene TRBD2, 6 bases. The CDR3 contains 16 residues. Per germline, CDR1 SGHRS and CDR2 YFSETQ. V lost 5 bases and J lost 1, with 19 bases in between. The CDR3: CASRPSPGLRSYEQYF. The CDR3 nucleotides read TGCGCCAGCAGACCCAGCCCGGGACTGCGATCCTACGAGCAGTACTTC.

The chain is built from TRBV7-2 and TRBJ1-2; no firm D call. The V end lost 4 bases, the J end lost 0 bases, and 15 bases lay between the germline ends. Per germline, CDR1 SGHTA and CDR2 FQGNSA. The CDR3 is 16 amino acids. CDR3 residues: CASSSPYRQANYGYTF. The CDR3 DNA is TGTGCCAGCAGCTCGCCGTACAGACAAGCTAACTATGGCTACACCTTC.

The chain recombines TRBV2 with TRBJ1-5; no firm D call. Germline V gene sequence: CDR1 SNHLY, CDR2 FYNNEI. The CDR3 contains 14 residues. V was clipped by 4 bases and J by 5 bases, with 12 bases between them. The CDR3 region is CASSAIGPDQPQHF. CDR3 DNA sequence: TGTGCCAGCAGTGCTATAGGACCGGATCAGCCCCAGCATTTT.

This clonotype was detected many times. The chain employs TRBV20-1 and TRBJ2-3, with TRBD2 identical over 7 bases. V dropped 2 bases and J dropped 3; count of bases not matched to a gene: 5. CDR3 size: 14 residues. Germline V CDR1 and CDR2: DFQATT, SNEGSKA (reference sequence). This CDR3 reads CSARWAGETDTQYF. CDR3 bases: TGCAGTGCTAGATGGGCGGGGGAGACAGATACGCAGTATTTT.

This clonotype occurred a few times. The chain couples TRBV4-3 to TRBJ1-2; no firm D call. V was shortened by 0 bases and J by 9 bases, with 17 bases between the two germline ends. The V gene's germline CDR1 is LGHNA and CDR2 YSLEER. This CDR3 has 15 residues. The CDR3 is CASSQDVLSGVSYTF. Here the CDR3 DNA reads TGCGCCAGCAGCCAAGATGTCCTTAGCGGTGTTAGCTACACCTTC.

This clonotype was counted a few times. The chain couples TRBV6-2 or TRBV6-3 to TRBJ2-7, with D perhaps matching TRBD2 (6 bases). Germline loops: CDR1 MNHEY, CDR2 SVGEGT. CDR3 size: 14 residues. V was shortened by 4 bases and J by 0 bases, with 10 bases between the two germline ends. The chain's CDR3 is CASSSGLGSYEQYF. The CDR3 DNA follows: TGTGCCAGCAGTTCGGGACTTGGCTCCTACGAGCAGTACTTC.

This clonotype was detected a few times. The gene calls are TRBV6-5 and TRBJ1-1; D is perhaps TRBD1 (6 bases). V was clipped by 6 bases and J by 0 bases, with 11 bases between them. The germline V gene has CDR1 MNHEY and CDR2 SVGAGI. The CDR3 covers 14 residues. CDR3 DNA sequence: TGTGCCAGCAGACTACAGGGCTTGAACACTGAAGCTTTCTTT. As protein: CASRLQGLNTEAFF.

This clonotype turned up a few times. The rearrangement joins TRBV2 to TRBJ1-3; 8 positions match TRBD1. The V and J ends lost 7 bases and 1 base, in that order; junction bases with no gene match: 6. CDR1 SNHLY and CDR2 FYNNEI come from the germline V gene. CDR3 size: 15 residues. The CDR3 protein is CASKGDRLSGNTIYF. CDR3 DNA sequence: TGTGCCAGCAAGGGGGACAGGCTATCTGGAAACACCATATATTTT.

This clonotype was found a few times. The chain uses TRBV7-3 and TRBJ1-6; D ambiguous. Germline values: CDR1 SGHTA, CDR2 FQGTGA. This CDR3 is built from 13 residues. The V gene lost 4 bases and the J gene lost 9 bases, with 10 bases spanning the gap. The CDR3 loop reads CASSSSVGSPLHF. CDR3 coding DNA: TGTGCCAGCAGCTCCAGCGTGGGTTCACCCCTCCACTTT.

The genes are TRBV20-1 and TRBJ2-3; D remains unclear. The V end was cut by 3 bases, the J end by 2 bases, with 9 bases between. Germline V gene data show CDR1 as DFQATT and CDR2 as SNEGSKA (reference sequence). The CDR3 is 13 residues long. The CDR3 loop reads CSARFPATDTQYF. Written as DNA, the CDR3 is TGCAGTGCTAGGTTCCCAGCCACAGATACGCAGTATTTT.